This T cell receptor (beta chain) was found in a study of cytomegalovirus exposure and HLA in healthy donors. CDR1 and CDR2 (germline): LNHNV, YYDKDF (reference sequence). The CDR3 runs to 18 residues. J gave up 6 bases and V 1 base, and 13 bases lay outside the gene matches. TCRdb's copy holds only in-frame clones and misses some; the assay was immunoSEQ multiplex PCR. The data contain 200,000 or so clones, roughly 84% of them singletons. The chain recombines TRBV15 with TRBJ1-5; 9 bases line up with TRBD1. The receptor comes from a woman aged 18-29 years in good health and CMV-seropositive. Sequencing used PBMCs. DNA of the CDR3: TGTGCCACCAGCAGAGGAGAGGTCGGACAGGGGATTCGTCAGCCCCAGCATTTT. It specifies CATSRGEVGQGIRQPQHF.